The 27 T cell receptor beta chains reported below all come from one sample, sequenced in a study of T cells in Graves' hyperthyroidism and ophthalmopathy. RNA transcripts yielded amplified TCR beta CDR3 regions. Using the HTBI primer set, a first-round RT-PCR was run on the TCR CDR3. TCRdb reanalysed the multiplex PCR reads using MiXCR and keeps one entry per CDR3 protein. Of about 640,000 distinct CDR3 sequences listed, 40% to 55% were seen once; the top ten hold about 7%. The sequenced material came from peripheral blood or thyroid tissue (not recorded which). These receptors all come from an adult man with Graves' disease, either hyperthyroidism or ophthalmopathy (not recorded which).

This clonotype was recorded a few times. The chain combines TRBV2 with TRBJ1-1; 8 nucleotides align to TRBD1. There are 15 residues in the CDR3. Per the germline V gene, CDR1 is SNHLY and CDR2 is FYNNEI. Trimming removed 5 bases from V and 1 base from J; junction bases left unmatched: 6. DNA for the CDR3: TGTGCCAGCAGTTACCTCGGACAGGGGAACACTGAAGCTTTCTTT. Protein product: CASSYLGQGNTEAFF.

This chain uses TRBV20-1 with TRBJ1-1; TRBD1 might be the D (6 bases). This CDR3 has 11 amino acids. Germline-derived CDR1 and CDR2 are DFQATT and SNEGSKA (reference sequence). Deletions cut 7 bases from V and 6 bases from J, with 12 bases between. The CDR3 DNA sequence: TGCAGTGTTTCACAGGGCGCTGAAGCTTTCTTT. Translation: CSVSQGAEAFF.

This clonotype appeared a few times. This sequence joins TRBV20-1 and TRBJ2-7, with 7 bases lining up with TRBD1. The V and J ends lost 4 bases and 4 bases, in that order; junction bases with no gene match: 7. CDR3 size: 13 residues. Germline V CDR1 and CDR2: DFQATT, SNEGSKA (reference sequence). CDR3 in DNA: TGCAGTGCTACAGGCCCAGGGGGTTACGAGCAGTACTTC. Amino acid sequence: CSATGPGGYEQYF.

In this sample, this clonotype turned up a few times. CDR3 sequence reads: CASFTGSAYGYTF. In DNA form, the CDR3 reads TGTGCCAGCTTTACGGGCTCTGCCTATGGCTACACCTTC. The V and J genes are TRBV2 and TRBJ1-2, with D uncertain. V lost 8 bases, J lost 4 bases, and 14 bases lay in between. Germline CDR1 reads SNHLY; CDR2 reads FYNNEI. This CDR3 is 13 amino acids long.

V and J are TRBV15 and TRBJ1-5; D unresolved. The ends were cut back, 3 bases at V and 9 bases at J, with 15 bases in the middle. Looked up from germline, CDR1 is LNHNV and CDR2 is YYDKDF (reference sequence). The CDR3 loop spans 14 amino acids. CDR3 nucleotides: TGTGCCACCAGCAGTGATGGGAGGGAACTGCCCCAGCATTTT. Encoded protein: CATSSDGRELPQHF.

This clonotype has at least ten counts. This rearrangement joins TRBV15 to TRBJ1-2; 7 positions match TRBD1. Germline loops: CDR1 LNHNV, CDR2 YYDKDF (reference sequence). The CDR3 extends over 17 amino acids. V shed 0 bases and J 0 bases; nucleotides not matched to a gene: 7. CDR3 residues: CATSRDVGTATNYGYTF. The CDR3 DNA follows: TGTGCCACCAGCAGAGATGTTGGGACAGCAACTAACTATGGCTACACCTTC. Combining the CDR3 with reference TRBV15 and TRBJ1-2 gives the whole variable domain DAMVIQNPRYQVTQFGKPVTLSCSQTLNHNVMYWYQQKSSQAPKLLFHYYDKDFNNEADTPDNFQSRRPNTSFCFLDIRSPGLGDTAMYLCATSRDVGTATNYGYTFGSGTRLTVV.

CDR3 loop: CASSRRLAGVYEQYF. CDR3 DNA: TGTGCCAGCAGCAGGCGACTAGCGGGTGTGTACGAGCAGTACTTC. The V and J genes are TRBV13 and TRBJ2-7, with 10 bases aligning to TRBD2. The CDR3 runs to 15 residues. Germline CDR1 reads PRHDT; CDR2 reads FYEKMQ (reference sequence). V lost 5 bases and J lost 4; bases outside the gene matches: 8. The complete variable domain, with remaining parts taken from reference TRBV13 and TRBJ2-7, reads AAGVIQSPRHLIKEKRETATLKCYPIPRHDTVYWYQQGPGQDPQFLISFYEKMQSDKGSIPDRFSAQQFSDYHSELNMSSLELGDSALYFCASSRRLAGVYEQYFGPGTRLTVT.

This clonotype was picked up one time. The V gene is TRBV9, the J gene TRBJ2-2; 9 bases agree with TRBD2. Germline trimming cut 4 bases from V and 3 bases from J; bases unmatched to any gene: 10. Germline V lookup: CDR1 SGDLS, CDR2 YYNGEE. CDR3 length: 17 amino acids. CDR3 in DNA: TGTGCCAGCAGCCAAGGGCTACTAGCGGGTTACACCGGGGAGCTGTTTTTT. Its protein product is CASSQGLLAGYTGELFF.

The table lists this clonotype with many counts. The rearrangement uses TRBV7-9 and TRBJ2-6; 9 bases are shared with TRBD1. The junction had 11 bases not matched to a gene; V was cut back by 4 bases and J by 1 base. The CDR3 totals 19 residues. Germline V lookup: CDR1 SEHNR, CDR2 FQNEAQ (reference sequence). The CDR3 spells CASSSPPGTGRSGANVLTF. The CDR3 bases are TGTGCCAGCAGCTCCCCCCCCGGGACAGGGCGATCTGGGGCCAACGTCCTGACTTTC.

The CDR3 reads CASALAGQSSYEQYF. The DNA for the CDR3 is TGTGCCAGCGCCCTAGCGGGGCAATCCTCCTACGAGCAGTACTTC. The V call is TRBV7-9, the J call TRBJ2-7, with 9 bases lining up with TRBD2. Per germline, CDR1 SEHNR and CDR2 FQNEAQ (reference sequence). J gave up 0 bases and V 8 bases, and 8 bases lay outside the gene matches. This CDR3 is built from 15 residues.

This clonotype was detected only a few times. The chain joins TRBV5-1 to TRBJ1-2; TRBD1 matches 7 bases. Germline CDR1 SGHRS, CDR2 YFSETQ. The CDR3 loop spans 15 amino acids. V shed 1 base, J shed 6 bases, and the junction held 9 bases outside the gene matches. This chain's CDR3 is CASSLPGQTSHGYTF. DNA of the CDR3: TGCGCCAGCAGCTTGCCGGGACAGACATCGCATGGCTACACCTTC.

V usage is TRBV10-3 and J usage is TRBJ2-5; D may be TRBD2 (5 bases). The DNA end lines up better with TRBJ2-1; the J call may be wrong. The CDR3 sequence is 15 residues long. Germline CDR1 ENHRY, CDR2 SYGVKD. CDR3 in amino acids: CAISETGIEGNEQFF. CDR3 nucleotide sequence: TGTGCCATCAGTGAAACTGGAATCGAGGGCAATGAGCAGTTCTTC.

This clonotype has more than one count but fewer than ten. V usage is TRBV20-1 and J usage is TRBJ2-7, with TRBD1 identical over 7 bases. The V gene end was trimmed by 6 bases and the J gene end by 0 bases; junction bases not matched to a gene: 11. This CDR3 is built from 15 residues. Germline loops: CDR1 DFQATT, CDR2 SNEGSKA (reference sequence). The CDR3 DNA reads as TGCAGTGCCCCACCCGGGACAGCCATCTCCTACGAGCAGTACTTC. Its protein is CSAPPGTAISYEQYF.

The gene calls are TRBV7-4 and TRBJ2-7; perhaps TRBD1 as D (5 bases). V was cut by 3 bases and J by 1 base, with 13 bases left in between. The CDR3 has 15 residues. Germline loops: CDR1 SGHVT, CDR2 SQSDAQ. The CDR3 is CASSFGQGNSYEQYF. In DNA, the CDR3 is TGTGCCAGCAGCTTTGGGCAGGGCAATTCCTACGAGCAGTACTTC.

This clonotype has more than one count but fewer than ten. This chain links TRBV24-1 with TRBJ1-5, with D maybe TRBD1 (5 bases). Per the germline V gene, CDR1 is KGHDR and CDR2 is SFDVKD. The CDR3 is 14 residues long. V was clipped by 5 bases and J by 6 bases, with 13 bases between them. The CDR3 DNA reads as TGTGCCACCAGTGTTGCAGGGAGGATTCAGCCCCAGCATTTT. Translating it yields CATSVAGRIQPQHF.

CDR3 nucleotides: TGTGCCACCTCGCCGTCATTTGGGACAGGGAGCAATCAGCCCCAGCATTTT. It encodes CATSPSFGTGSNQPQHF. The chain couples TRBV24-1 to TRBJ1-5; TRBD1 matches at 9 bases. The CDR3 spans 17 residues. V trimming: 9 bases; J trimming: 1 base; junction bases outside the gene matches: 12. CDR1 is KGHDR, CDR2 SFDVKD, per germline.

This chain uses TRBV29-1 with TRBJ1-2; D perhaps matches TRBD1 (6 bases). From germline, CDR1 is SQVTM and CDR2 ANQGSEA. Trimming stripped 7 bases from V and 6 bases from J, with 21 bases between. The CDR3 contains 14 residues. CDR3 nucleotides: TGCAGCGCACCCTCCAGGGGAACTGGAGATGGCTACACCTTC. This gives the protein CSAPSRGTGDGYTF.

The rearrangement joins TRBV9 to TRBJ1-2; D ambiguous. Germline values: CDR1 SGDLS, CDR2 YYNGEE. This CDR3 is built from 18 residues. The germline V and J ends were trimmed by 0 bases and 4 bases, with 22 bases remaining between them. CDR3 amino acids: CASSVGVSRQHLFYGYTF. The CDR3 DNA follows: TGTGCCAGCAGCGTAGGAGTTTCGAGGCAGCACCTATTCTATGGCTACACCTTC.

The J gene is TRBJ1-2, the V gene TRBV20-1, with a weak D call TRBD1 (5 bases). Between the trimmed V and J ends, which lost 0 bases and 6 bases, there was a span of 17 bases. The CDR3 extends over 15 amino acids. Germline CDR1 is DFQATT and CDR2 is SNEGSKA (reference sequence). In DNA, the CDR3 is TGCAGTGCTAGAGACCCTCTCGGGGGAAGGGATGGCTACACCTTC. Translating it yields CSARDPLGGRDGYTF.

As regards this clonotype: Just one base apart from a much larger clone, this may be a read error. The V call is TRBV7-9, the J call TRBJ2-5; D ambiguous. Germline V lookup: CDR1 SEHNR, CDR2 FQNEAQ (reference sequence). The CDR3 is 12 amino acids. CDR3 protein: CAGSLVDETQYF. The CDR3 DNA follows: TGTGCCGGCAGCTTAGTCGATGAGACCCAGTACTTC.

In nucleotides, the CDR3 is TGTGCCAGCAGTTCCCCCCCGCCAGGGGGTGGTGGCTACACCTTC. Its protein is CASSSPPPGGGGYTF. The gene calls are TRBV12-3 or TRBV12-4 and TRBJ1-2; 7 bases match TRBD1. Trimming cost V 4 bases and J 7 bases; bases outside gene matches: 12. The CDR3 extends over 15 amino acids.

Comment on this clonotype: A much more abundant neighbour one base away suggests this may be a read error. V and J are TRBV7-2 and TRBJ2-7, with TRBD1 identical over 7 bases. The CDR3 sequence is 14 residues long. From germline, CDR1 is SGHTA and CDR2 FQGNSA. CDR3 sequence reads: CAGSPTGPSYEQYF. The CDR3 nucleotides read TGTGCCGGCAGCCCGACAGGGCCCTCCTACGAGCAGTACTTC.

The chain is built from TRBV25-1 and TRBJ1-4; D remains ambiguous. The CDR3 has 11 amino acids. Germline lookup yields CDR1 MGHDK and CDR2 SYGVNS. The ends were cut back, 8 bases at V and 8 bases at J, with 9 bases in the middle. CDR3 coding DNA: TGTGCCAGCGGGCCTCTAGAAAAACTGTTTTTT. It codes for CASGPLEKLFF.

This chain joins TRBV2 and TRBJ1-6, with TRBD1 matching 7 bases. The V segment lost 7 bases and the J segment 6 bases; nucleotides outside the gene matches: 3. CDR3 length: 13 amino acids. Looked up from germline, CDR1 is SNHLY and CDR2 is FYNNEI. The CDR3 spells CASNGQVNSPLHF. CDR3 bases: TGTGCCAGCAATGGACAGGTTAATTCACCCCTCCACTTT.

The chain employs TRBV29-1 and TRBJ1-1; perhaps TRBD1 as D (5 bases). V gave up 5 bases and J gave up 0 bases, with 16 bases separating them. Germline values: CDR1 SQVTM, CDR2 ANQGSEA. The CDR3 totals 15 residues. CDR3 residues: CSVYPRAGLNTEAFF. CDR3 nucleotide sequence: TGCAGCGTTTATCCCCGGGCAGGGTTGAACACTGAAGCTTTCTTT. Combining the CDR3 with reference TRBV29-1 and TRBJ1-1 gives the whole variable domain SAVISQKPSRDICQRGTSLTIQCQVDSQVTMMFWYRQQPGQSLTLIATANQGSEATYESGFVIDKFPISRPNLTFSTLTVSNMSPEDSSIYLCSVYPRAGLNTEAFFGQGTRLTVV.

The chain is built from TRBV20-1 and TRBJ1-2, with D possibly matching TRBD1 (5 bases). V was pared by 2 bases and J by 5 bases, with 12 bases between. The length of the CDR3 is 13 residues. Germline V CDR1 and CDR2: DFQATT, SNEGSKA (reference sequence). The CDR3 spells CSARRRQGYGYTF. In DNA form, the CDR3 reads TGCAGTGCTAGACGGCGGCAGGGATATGGCTACACCTTC.

The gene calls are TRBV29-1 and TRBJ1-5; 7 bases map to TRBD1. The germline gives CDR1 SQVTM, CDR2 ANQGSEA. This CDR3 has 12 residues. The V segment lost 2 bases and the J segment 10 bases; nucleotides outside the gene matches: 5. Here the CDR3 reads CSVENRGGPQHF. CDR3 coding DNA: TGCAGCGTTGAAAACAGGGGCGGACCCCAGCATTTT.